These 24 T cell receptor beta chains share one sample of origin, sequenced in a study of Ad26.COV2.S vaccination and SARS-CoV-2 variants (dated by TCRdb to 2020 to 2023). Explained via the paper, the treatment or condition label denotes: roughly 19 received Ad26.COV2.S at low or high dose, single or two shots; about 5 received placebo; per-sample allocation not given. For vaccine and placebo recipients, the sequenced repertoires came from samples collected on day 63 after the first injection. Receptor amplification or capture employed the immunoSEQ multiplex PCR assay. Here the immuneACCESS table is served through TCRdb, limited to in-frame sequences with V and J called. Missing clones are a known gap in these copies; in checked studies unresolved V genes cover under half, and the rest lacks a known reason. The sample records some 340,000 clones, more than 70% of which are singletons. The ten largest clones represent less than 2% of the sample.

This specimen consisted of peripheral blood, obtained in a trial of Ad26.COV2.S vaccine versus placebo. The receptors come from a person aged 18-65 years who received the Ad26.COV2.S COVID-19 vaccine or a placebo.

The chain combines TRBV7-6 with TRBJ1-3, with a tentative D call TRBD1 (6 bases). Germline V gene sequence: CDR1 SGHVS, CDR2 FNYEAQ. This CDR3 spans 16 amino acids. V lost 4 bases, J lost 2 bases, and 15 bases lay in between. The chain's CDR3 is CASSYRVKGPGNTIYF. The CDR3 DNA reads as TGTGCCAGCAGCTACAGGGTGAAGGGTCCTGGAAACACCATATATTTT.

The chain uses TRBV9 and TRBJ1-3; no firm D call. Deletions cut 4 bases from V and 0 bases from J, with 14 bases between. CDR1 and CDR2 (germline): SGDLS, YYNGEE. The CDR3 covers 16 residues. CDR3 in DNA: TGTGCCAGCAGCCCTGCCCTTGGAGTCTCTGGAAACACCATATATTTT. This translates into CASSPALGVSGNTIYF.

V and J are TRBV27 and TRBJ1-2; D perhaps matches TRBD1 (6 bases). The CDR3 loop spans 14 amino acids. From germline, CDR1 is MNHEY and CDR2 SMNVEV (reference sequence). V was trimmed by 2 bases and J by 7 bases, leaving 14 bases between them. The CDR3 loop reads CASSLGGQGGGYTF. CDR3 DNA sequence: TGTGCCAGCAGTTTAGGGGGGCAGGGCGGTGGCTACACCTTC.

The chain links TRBV10-3 to TRBJ2-3; 11 positions agree with TRBD2. From germline, CDR1 is ENHRY and CDR2 SYGVKD. V shed 2 bases and J 3 bases; nucleotides not matched to a gene: 7. CDR3 length equals 17 residues. CDR3 region: CAISERLAGGRTDTQYF. CDR3 DNA: TGTGCCATCAGTGAGCGGCTAGCGGGGGGTAGGACAGATACGCAGTATTTT.

This rearrangement joins TRBV7-2 to TRBJ2-1; 11 bases agree with TRBD2. The germline V gene has CDR1 SGHTA and CDR2 FQGNSA. This CDR3 comprises 15 residues. V dropped 5 bases and J dropped 6; count of bases not matched to a gene: 6. CDR3 residues: CASSPLAGGINEQFF. CDR3 bases: TGTGCCAGCAGCCCGCTAGCGGGGGGAATCAATGAGCAGTTCTTC. Filled out from reference TRBV7-2 and TRBJ2-1, the complete variable domain reads GAGVSQSPSNKVTEKGKDVELRCDPISGHTALYWYRQSLGQGLEFLIYFQGNSAPDKSGLPSDRFSAERTGGSVSTLTIQRTQQEDSAVYLCASSPLAGGINEQFFGPGTRLTVL.

The count of this clone is one. The V call is TRBV24-1, the J call TRBJ1-5; no reliable D call. The CDR3 sequence is 14 residues long. Germline V gene lookup returns CDR1 KGHDR and CDR2 SFDVKD. Trimming shortened V by 3 bases and J by 0 bases, and 5 bases separated the two germline ends. In DNA form, the CDR3 reads TGTGCCACCAGTGATAAGCTTAGCAATCAGCCCCAGCATTTT. Translated, it gives CATSDKLSNQPQHF.

This chain uses TRBV12-5 with TRBJ1-5; no reliable D call. The V gene lost 4 bases and the J gene lost 4 bases, with 11 bases spanning the gap. Per germline, CDR1 LGHNT and CDR2 FRNRAP. The CDR3 contains 14 residues. The CDR3 DNA sequence: TGTGCTAGTGGTTGGCCGGACTTTAATCAGCCCCAGCATTTT. This sequence encodes CASGWPDFNQPQHF. Using reference TRBV12-5 and TRBJ1-5 for the parts outside the CDR3, the full variable domain is DARVTQTPRHKVTEMGQEVTMRCQPILGHNTVFWYRQTMMQGLELLAYFRNRAPLDDSGMPKDRFSAEMPDATLATLKIQPSEPRDSAVYFCASGWPDFNQPQHFGDGTRLSIL.

This clone was seen a few times. The V call is TRBV27, the J call TRBJ2-1, with TRBD1 as a possible D gene (5 bases). Trimming took 3 bases from V and 4 from J, leaving 13 bases between them. CDR3 size: 15 residues. Germline-derived CDR1 and CDR2 are MNHEY and SMNVEV (reference sequence). CDR3 in DNA: TGTGCCAGCAGTTTCTCGACAGCGAGATACAATGAGCAGTTCTTC. Protein product: CASSFSTARYNEQFF.

The genes are TRBV5-4 and TRBJ2-3; 7 bases agree with TRBD2. The CDR3 is 17 residues long. CDR1 and CDR2 (germline): SGHNT, YYREEE (reference sequence). With 0 bases clipped from V and 3 bases from J, the junction kept 10 bases outside the gene matches. The CDR3 here is CASSLAGRWGGTDTQYF. In DNA form, the CDR3 reads TGTGCCAGCAGCTTGGCCGGACGTTGGGGGGGGACAGATACGCAGTATTTT. Using reference TRBV5-4 and TRBJ2-3 for the parts outside the CDR3, the full variable domain is ETGVTQSPTHLIKTRGQQVTLRCSSQSGHNTVSWYQQALGQGPQFIFQYYREEENGRGNFPPRFSGLQFPNYSSELNVNALELDDSALYLCASSLAGRWGGTDTQYFGPGTRLTVL.

The chain combines TRBV6-5 with TRBJ1-1; no reliable D call. V was clipped by 0 bases and J by 0 bases, with 11 bases between them. The CDR3 has 16 residues. The germline CDR1 and CDR2 sequences are MNHEY and SVGAGI. CDR3 DNA: TGTGCCAGCAGTTACTCTTGGAAAAGGTTGAACACTGAAGCTTTCTTT. Its translation is CASSYSWKRLNTEAFF.

Turning to this clone: Its ends do not fully match the called genes, so a read error is possible. The V call is TRBV12-5, the J call TRBJ1-5; maybe TRBD1 (6 bases). Germline loops: CDR1 LGHNT, CDR2 FRNRAP. The CDR3 contains 9 residues. This chain's CDR3 is CASGNFQGW. As DNA, the CDR3 is TGTGCTAGTGGGAATTTCCAGGGGTGG.

This clone was seen a handful of times. The rearrangement links TRBV5-8 to TRBJ2-1; TRBD1 agrees at 10 bases. CDR1 is SGHTS and CDR2 is YDEGEE in the germline V gene. Unmatched junction bases numbered 9, after V lost 4 bases and J lost 8 bases. CDR3 length equals 15 residues. CDR3: CASSEGQGGIYEQFF. CDR3 in DNA: TGTGCCAGCAGCGAAGGACAGGGGGGTATTTATGAGCAGTTCTTC.

The chain uses TRBV7-8 and TRBJ1-1, with 8 bases aligning to TRBD1. The trim removed 2 bases at V and 11 bases at J, leaving 4 bases unmatched. Germline CDR1 SGHVS, CDR2 FQNEAQ. The CDR3 is 12 amino acids. The CDR3 here is CASSLQGAGAFF. In nucleotides, the CDR3 is TGTGCCAGCAGCTTACAGGGGGCCGGGGCTTTCTTT. Variable domain in full (rest from reference TRBV7-8 and TRBJ1-1): GAGVSQSPRYKVAKRGQDVALRCDPISGHVSLFWYQQALGQGPEFLTYFQNEAQLDKSGLPSDRFFAERPEGSVSTLKIQRTQQEDSAVYLCASSLQGAGAFFGQGTRLTVV.

The gene calls are TRBV7-8 and TRBJ1-1, with TRBD1 matching 7 bases. Germline V CDR1 and CDR2: SGHVS, FQNEAQ. The CDR3 is 13 amino acids. V was pared by 5 bases and J by 11 bases, with 11 bases of the junction left unmatched. The CDR3 is CASSQRLQGFAFF. The CDR3 nucleotides are TGTGCCAGCAGCCAAAGACTACAGGGGTTCGCTTTCTTT.

V usage is TRBV18 and J usage is TRBJ2-3; D tentatively fits TRBD1 or TRBD2 (6 bases each). The CDR3 totals 15 residues. The germline V gene has CDR1 KGHSH and CDR2 LQKENI. The V end lost 3 bases, the J end lost 2 bases, and 12 bases lay between the germline ends. The CDR3 DNA reads as TGTGCCAGCTCACCTTTATCGGGGGCCACAGATACGCAGTATTTT. It codes for CASSPLSGATDTQYF.

The CDR3 is CAWSAGGSFNQPQHF. DNA for the CDR3: TGTGCCTGGAGTGCCGGCGGGTCCTTCAATCAGCCCCAGCATTTT. This rearrangement joins TRBV30 to TRBJ1-5; D not certain. Looked up from germline, CDR1 is GTSNPN and CDR2 is SVGIG (reference sequence). The CDR3 contains 15 residues. The V and J ends lost 1 base and 3 bases respectively, with 13 bases between them.

The rearrangement uses TRBV7-2 and TRBJ1-3; D is unresolved. With 8 bases removed from V and 8 bases from J, the gap between germline ends came to 13 bases. From germline, CDR1 is SGHTA and CDR2 FQGNSA. The CDR3 totals 12 residues. The CDR3 nucleotides are TGTGCCAGCGGCCTAGGCTCGGACACCATATATTTT. It codes for CASGLGSDTIYF.

This chain connects TRBV9 to TRBJ1-1; weak D call: TRBD1 (6 bases). Trimming stripped 0 bases from V and 6 bases from J, with 15 bases between. Germline CDR1 and CDR2: SGDLS and YYNGEE. The CDR3 covers 15 residues. CDR3 sequence (DNA): TGTGCCAGCAGCGTAGTGCCAGGGGAGAGTTCTGAAGCTTTCTTT. This encodes CASSVVPGESSEAFF. The whole variable domain, remainder taken from reference TRBV9 and TRBJ1-1, is DSGVTQTPKHLITATGQRVTLRCSPRSGDLSVYWYQQSLDQGLQFLIQYYNGEERAKGNILERFSAQQFPDLHSELNLSSLELGDSALYFCASSVVPGESSEAFFGQGTRLTVV.

Regarding this clone: The conserved phenylalanine or tryptophan is not found at the CDR3 terminus, so this likely reflects a read error. It is unclear where the CDR3 begins or ends on the DNA, so no DNA is shown, and the CDR3 is as TCRdb lists it. This chain uses TRBV2 with TRBJ1-2. The CDR3 is made up of 12 amino acids, end residues included. Germline V gene lookup returns CDR1 SNHLY and CDR2 FYNNEI. The CDR3 sequence: CASSATGGSAVL.

The chain couples TRBV7-8 to TRBJ1-2, with 9 bases identical to TRBD1. V was pared by 5 bases and J by 4 bases, with 8 bases of the junction left unmatched. Germline V gives CDR1 SGHVS, CDR2 FQNEAQ. This CDR3 is built from 15 residues. CDR3 loop: CASSPGTGFVYGYTF. The CDR3 nucleotides are TGTGCCAGCAGCCCTGGGACAGGGTTTGTCTATGGCTACACCTTC.

V gene TRBV5-1 combines with J gene TRBJ1-1; no definite D call. Germline CDR1 SGHRS, CDR2 YFSETQ. V lost 6 bases and J 0 bases, leaving 9 bases between the germline ends. CDR3 length equals 13 residues. The CDR3, as DNA: TGCGCCAGCATGAATAGGATGAACACTGAAGCTTTCTTT. Translating it yields CASMNRMNTEAFF.

Comment on this clone: Other DNA sequences within the sample encode an identical CDR3. The chain carries TRBV6-5 and TRBJ2-3; D gene uncertain. V was cut by 5 bases and J by 4 bases, with 7 bases left in between. Germline V CDR1 and CDR2: MNHEY, SVGAGI. The CDR3 consists of 12 residues. In DNA, the CDR3 is TGTGCCAGCAGTAGGCCTCCAGATACGCAGTATTTT. Protein product: CASSRPPDTQYF.

The chain carries TRBV5-1 and TRBJ1-3; no definite D call. The V end was cut by 3 bases, the J end by 0 bases, with 16 bases between. The CDR3 totals 17 residues. From germline, CDR1 is SGHRS and CDR2 YFSETQ. This chain's CDR3 is CASSSSLGTLSGNTIYF. The CDR3 DNA sequence: TGCGCCAGCAGCTCGTCTCTAGGAACCCTCTCTGGAAACACCATATATTTT. Full variable domain (missing parts from reference TRBV5-1 and TRBJ1-3): KAGVTQTPRYLIKTRGQQVTLSCSPISGHRSVSWYQQTPGQGLQFLFEYFSETQRNKGNFPGRFSGRQFSNSRSEMNVSTLELGDSALYLCASSSSLGTLSGNTIYFGEGSWLTVV.

This rearrangement joins TRBV6-6 to TRBJ1-3; possibly TRBD1 for D (5 bases). Germline lookup yields CDR1 MNHNY and CDR2 SVGAGI (reference sequence). V lost 3 bases, J lost 0 bases, and 12 bases lay in between. The CDR3 spans 16 residues. The CDR3 DNA reads as TGTGCCAGCAGTTATGGGACTCTGGACTCTGGAAACACCATATATTTT. This sequence encodes CASSYGTLDSGNTIYF.